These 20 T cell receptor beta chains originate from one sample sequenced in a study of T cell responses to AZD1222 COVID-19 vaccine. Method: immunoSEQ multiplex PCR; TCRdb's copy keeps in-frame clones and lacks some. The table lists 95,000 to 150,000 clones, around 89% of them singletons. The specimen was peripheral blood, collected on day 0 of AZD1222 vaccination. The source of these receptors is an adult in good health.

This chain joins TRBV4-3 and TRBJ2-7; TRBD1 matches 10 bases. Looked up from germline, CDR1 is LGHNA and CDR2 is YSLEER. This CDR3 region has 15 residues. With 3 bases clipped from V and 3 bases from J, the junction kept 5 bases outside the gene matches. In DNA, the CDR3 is TGCGCCAGCAGCCAGGTGGGACAGGGGAGCTACGAGCAGTACTTC. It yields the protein CASSQVGQGSYEQYF.

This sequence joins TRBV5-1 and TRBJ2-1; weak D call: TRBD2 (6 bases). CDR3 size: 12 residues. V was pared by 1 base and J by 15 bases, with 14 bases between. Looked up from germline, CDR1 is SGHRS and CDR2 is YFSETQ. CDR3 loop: CASSLSRGIWFF. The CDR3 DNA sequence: TGCGCCAGCAGCTTGTCTCGGGGGATATGGTTCTTC.

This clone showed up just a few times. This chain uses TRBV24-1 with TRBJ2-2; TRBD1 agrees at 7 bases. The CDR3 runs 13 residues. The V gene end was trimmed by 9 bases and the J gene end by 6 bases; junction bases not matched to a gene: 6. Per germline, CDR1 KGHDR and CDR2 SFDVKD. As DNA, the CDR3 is TGTGCCACCCGGGCAGGGGGTGCCGGGGAGCTGTTTTTT. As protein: CATRAGGAGELFF.

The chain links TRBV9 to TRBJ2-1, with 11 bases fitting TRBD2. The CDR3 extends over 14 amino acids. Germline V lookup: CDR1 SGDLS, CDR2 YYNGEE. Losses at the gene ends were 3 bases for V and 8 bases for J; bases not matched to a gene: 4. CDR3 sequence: CASSAIAGGDEQFF. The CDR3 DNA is TGTGCCAGCAGCGCCATAGCGGGGGGGGATGAGCAGTTCTTC.

The CDR3 nucleotides read TGTGCCAGCATGGGGGGCCAAGAGACCCAGTACTTC. It is translated as CASMGGQETQYF. This chain joins TRBV6-5 and TRBJ2-5; TRBD2 is a possible D gene (6 bases). Germline CDR1 MNHEY, CDR2 SVGAGI. V lost 7 bases and J lost 1, with 7 bases in between. This CDR3 is 12 amino acids long.

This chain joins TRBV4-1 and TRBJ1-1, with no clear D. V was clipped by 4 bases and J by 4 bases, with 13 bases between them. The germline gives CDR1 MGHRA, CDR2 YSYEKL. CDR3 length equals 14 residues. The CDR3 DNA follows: TGCGCCAGCAGCCGGGTGAGGGTGGGCACTGAAGCTTTCTTT. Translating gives CASSRVRVGTEAFF.

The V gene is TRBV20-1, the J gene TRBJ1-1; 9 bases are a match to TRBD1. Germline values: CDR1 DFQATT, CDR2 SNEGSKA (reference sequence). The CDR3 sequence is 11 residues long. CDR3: CSGDRETEAFF. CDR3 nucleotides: TGCAGCGGGGACAGGGAGACTGAAGCTTTCTTT.

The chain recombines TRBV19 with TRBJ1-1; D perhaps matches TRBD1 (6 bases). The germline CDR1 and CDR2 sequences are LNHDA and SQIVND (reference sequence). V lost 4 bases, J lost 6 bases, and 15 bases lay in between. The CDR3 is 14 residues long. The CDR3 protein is CASSTQGQGAEAFF. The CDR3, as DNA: TGTGCCAGTAGTACCCAGGGGCAAGGGGCTGAAGCTTTCTTT.

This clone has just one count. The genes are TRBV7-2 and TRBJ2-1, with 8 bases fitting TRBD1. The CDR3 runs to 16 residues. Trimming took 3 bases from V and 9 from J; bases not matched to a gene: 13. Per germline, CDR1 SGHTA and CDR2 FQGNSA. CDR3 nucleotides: TGTGCCAGCAGCTTGGGCCGGGACAGGAGTAATGGTGAGCAGTTCTTC. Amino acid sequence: CASSLGRDRSNGEQFF.

The CDR3 DNA reads as TGTGCCAGCAGCTCCTTGGGGGGACAGGGAATCTATGGCTACACCTTC. It codes for CASSSLGGQGIYGYTF. The chain uses TRBV28 and TRBJ1-2; 9 bases are shared with TRBD1. The CDR3 covers 16 residues. V was clipped by 6 bases and J by 4 bases; unmatched bases: 12. Germline V lookup: CDR1 MDHEN, CDR2 SYDVKM.

CDR3 DNA sequence: TGTGCCAGCAGCCCTGAGGGGGGGAAAAAGACCGGGGAGCTGTTTTTT. Translating gives CASSPEGGKKTGELFF. The chain carries TRBV6-2 or TRBV6-3 and TRBJ2-2, with D maybe TRBD2 (7 bases). The CDR3 contains 16 residues. Germline CDR1 MNHEY, CDR2 SVGEGT. With 6 bases removed from V and 5 bases from J, the gap between germline ends came to 19 bases.

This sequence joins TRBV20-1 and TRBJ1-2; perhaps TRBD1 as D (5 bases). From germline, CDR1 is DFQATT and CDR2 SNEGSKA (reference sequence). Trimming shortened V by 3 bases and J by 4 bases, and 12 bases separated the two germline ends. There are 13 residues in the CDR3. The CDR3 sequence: CSASHQGSYGYTF. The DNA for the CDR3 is TGCAGTGCTAGTCACCAGGGTAGCTATGGCTACACCTTC.

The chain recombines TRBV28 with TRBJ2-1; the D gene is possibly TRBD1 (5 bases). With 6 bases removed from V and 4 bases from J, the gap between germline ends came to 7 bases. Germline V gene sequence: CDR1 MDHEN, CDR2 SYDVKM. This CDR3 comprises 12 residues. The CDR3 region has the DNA TGTGCCAGCAGCGCAGGGTACAATGAGCAGTTCTTC. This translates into CASSAGYNEQFF.

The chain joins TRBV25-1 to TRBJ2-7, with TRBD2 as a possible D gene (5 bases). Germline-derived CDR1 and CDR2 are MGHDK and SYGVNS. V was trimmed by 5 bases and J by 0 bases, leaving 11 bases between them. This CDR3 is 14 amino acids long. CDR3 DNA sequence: TGTGCCAGCAGTAACCCGGGGAGCTCCTACGAGCAGTACTTC. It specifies CASSNPGSSYEQYF.

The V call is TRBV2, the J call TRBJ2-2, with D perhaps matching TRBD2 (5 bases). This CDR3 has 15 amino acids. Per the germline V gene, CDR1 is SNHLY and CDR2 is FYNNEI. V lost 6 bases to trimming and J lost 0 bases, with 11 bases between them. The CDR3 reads CASRTGSPNTGELFF. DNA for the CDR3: TGTGCCAGCAGGACGGGGTCTCCGAACACCGGGGAGCTGTTTTTT.

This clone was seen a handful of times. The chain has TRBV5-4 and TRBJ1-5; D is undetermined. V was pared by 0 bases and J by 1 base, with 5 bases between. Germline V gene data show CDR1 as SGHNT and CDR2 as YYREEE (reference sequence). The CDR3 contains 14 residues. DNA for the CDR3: TGTGCCAGCAGCTTGGTTGGCAGCAATCAGCCCCAGCATTTT. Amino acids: CASSLVGSNQPQHF.

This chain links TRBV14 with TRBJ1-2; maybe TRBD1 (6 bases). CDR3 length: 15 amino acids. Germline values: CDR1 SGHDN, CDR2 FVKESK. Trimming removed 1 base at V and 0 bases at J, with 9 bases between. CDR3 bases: TGTGCCAGCAGCCAAGTAACAGGGCCTAACTATGGCTACACCTTC. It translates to CASSQVTGPNYGYTF. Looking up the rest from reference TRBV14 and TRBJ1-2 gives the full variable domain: EAGVTQFPSHSVIEKGQTVTLRCDPISGHDNLYWYRRVMGKEIKFLLHFVKESKQDESGMPNNRFLAERTGGTYSTLKVQPAELEDSGVYFCASSQVTGPNYGYTFGSGTRLTVV.

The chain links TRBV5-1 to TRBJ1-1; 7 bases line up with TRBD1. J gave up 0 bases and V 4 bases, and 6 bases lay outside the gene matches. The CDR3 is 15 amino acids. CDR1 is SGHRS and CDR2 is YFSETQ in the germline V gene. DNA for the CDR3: TGCGCCAGCAGCGGGGGACAGTCTTTGAACACTGAAGCTTTCTTT. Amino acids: CASSGGQSLNTEAFF.

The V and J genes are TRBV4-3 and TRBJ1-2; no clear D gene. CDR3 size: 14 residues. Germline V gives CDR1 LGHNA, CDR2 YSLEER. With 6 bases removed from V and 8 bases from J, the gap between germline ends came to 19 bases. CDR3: CASSGPAVVGGYTF. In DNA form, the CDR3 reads TGCGCCAGCAGTGGACCAGCGGTAGTCGGGGGCTACACCTTC.

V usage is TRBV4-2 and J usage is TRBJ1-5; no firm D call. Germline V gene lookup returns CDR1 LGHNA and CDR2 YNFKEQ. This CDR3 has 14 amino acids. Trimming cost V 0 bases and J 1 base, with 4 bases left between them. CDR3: CASSQDWSNQPQHF. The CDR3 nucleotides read TGTGCCAGCAGCCAAGATTGGAGCAATCAGCCCCAGCATTTT.